This entry lists 14 T cell receptor beta chains sequenced from one sample in a study of CD8+ T cells in alopecia areata. Sorting of pooled cutaneous lymph node cells was based on CD4, CD8alpha, NKG2D, NKG2ACE and other markers. Sequencing used cDNA as its template, made by extracting RNA and reverse transcribing it. The repertoire was sequenced with immunoSEQ multiplex PCR; TCRdb's copy has only in-frame clones and lacks some. The table lists under 350,000 clones, with no singletons. Material: CD4+ T cells sorted from a lymph node. These receptors were obtained from a C3H/HeJ mouse with alopecia areata. For this mouse line, the MHC haplotype is H2-k.

Concerning this clone: Gene names refer to mouse genes. From the germline J gene comes the end of the CDR3, since the read stops 4 residues before it. The chain has TRBV31 and TRBJ2-4, with D possibly being TRBD1 or TRBD2 (6 bases each). Trimming left V 1 base short and J 1 base short, with 9 bases between. CDR1 is GKSSPN and CDR2 is SITVG in the germline V gene. The CDR3 runs 14 residues. The sequenced part of the CDR3 DNA is TGTGCCTGGAGTCAGGGGGGACGTCAAAAC. Translated: CAWSQGGRQN. The full CDR3 protein reads CAWSQGGRQNTLYF.

This clone came up a few times. Germline and genes here are mouse. The CDR3 loop reads CASSESGVSYEQYF. CDR3 DNA (partial): TGTGCCAGCAGTGAGTCTGGGGTCTCCTAT. The J gene is TRBJ2-7, the V gene TRBV13-1; TRBD2 might be the D (6 bases). The read ends 4 residues before the CDR3 terminus; that terminus is restored from the germline J gene. Germline CDR1 reads NSHNY; CDR2 reads SYGAGN. The CDR3 runs 14 residues. The ends were cut back, 2 bases at V and 0 bases at J, with 9 bases in the middle.

The sample holds many counts of this clone. Genes here carry mouse names. The CDR3 extends 4 residues past the end of the read, so its final part is completed from the germline J gene. This sample also contains other DNA sequences that code for the same CDR3. This sequence joins TRBV1 and TRBJ2-7, with TRBD2 identical over 7 bases. Germline trimming cut 0 bases from V and 3 bases from J; bases unmatched to any gene: 2. This CDR3 has 14 amino acids. Germline V gene lookup returns CDR1 NSQYPW and CDR2 LRSPGD (reference sequence). CDR3 sequence: CTCSADPGGYEQYF. The part of the CDR3 DNA that was read is TGCACCTGCAGTGCAGATCCTGGGGGCTAT. Full variable domain (missing parts from reference TRBV1 and TRBJ2-7): VTLLEQNPRWRLVPRGQAVNLRCILKNSQYPWMSWYQQDLQKQLQWLFTLRSPGDKEVKSLPGADYLATRVTDTELRLQVANMSQGRTLYCTCSADPGGYEQYFGPGTRLTVL.

To note about this clone: Gene labels here are mouse ones. The read ends 4 residues early relative to the CDR3; the germline J gene fills the gap. Other DNA sequences from this sample encode an identical CDR3 as well. This chain joins TRBV1 and TRBJ2-7, with D maybe TRBD2 (6 bases). The V and J ends lost 3 bases and 1 base respectively, with 7 bases between them. CDR1 is NSQYPW and CDR2 is LRSPGD in the germline V gene (reference sequence). This CDR3 comprises 13 residues. The CDR3 here is CTCSATGSYEQYF. CDR3 DNA (partial): TGCACCTGCAGTGCCACTGGGTCCTAT.

On this clone: The gene symbols are mouse symbols. The observed sequence ends 4 residues before the CDR3 terminus, with the missing tail filled in from the germline J gene. This chain links TRBV13-1 with TRBJ2-4; no reliable D call. There are 13 residues in the CDR3. Germline values: CDR1 NSHNY, CDR2 SYGAGN. CDR3 bases read: TGTGCCAGCAGTGATGTACAGAAAAAC. Translating gives CASSDVQKN. The complete CDR3 protein is CASSDVQKNTLYF.

In the case of this clone: Gene names and germline refer to mouse. The observed sequence ends 4 residues before the CDR3 terminus, with the missing tail filled in from the germline J gene. The chain employs TRBV13-1 and TRBJ2-4; 10 bases are a match to TRBD1. CDR1 NSHNY and CDR2 SYGAGN come from the germline V gene. CDR3 length: 16 amino acids. V lost 1 base and J lost 3; bases outside the gene matches: 5. CDR3 DNA, as far as it was read: TGTGCCAGCAGTGATCCCTGGACAGGGGGACAAAAC. This encodes CASSDPWTGGQN. In full, the CDR3 reads CASSDPWTGGQNTLYF.

Concerning this clone itself: Mouse gene names apply. The identical CDR3 is also encoded by other nucleotide sequences in the sample. CDR3 DNA, as far as it was read: TGTGCCAGCAGTAGAACAGCTAGTGCAGAA. The encoded protein is CASSRTASAE. The whole CDR3 sequence reads CASSRTASAETLYF. The rearrangement joins TRBV19 to TRBJ2-3; no reliable D call. The CDR3 is cut off 4 residues early in the read; its end comes from the germline J gene. V lost 3 bases, J lost 0 bases, and 8 bases lay in between. The CDR3 runs to 14 residues. Germline loops: CDR1 FNHDT, CDR2 SITEND (reference sequence). Full variable domain (missing parts from reference TRBV19 and TRBJ2-3): GGIITQTPKFLIGQEGQKLTLKCQQNFNHDTMYWYRQDSGKGLRLIYYSITENDLQKGDLSEGYDASREKKSSFSLTVTSAQKNEMAVFLCASSRTASAETLYFGSGTRLTVL.

As to this clone: Gene names and germline refer to mouse. Read data end 4 residues before the CDR3 end; the end is taken from the germline J gene. Other DNA sequences in this sample translate to the same CDR3. The V gene is TRBV19, the J gene TRBJ2-1, with 13 bases that match TRBD2. Germline CDR1 reads FNHDT; CDR2 reads SITEND (reference sequence). V was clipped by 7 bases and J by 6 bases; unmatched bases: 4. The CDR3 totals 14 residues. This CDR3 is CASRRDWGGAEQFF. Partial CDR3 DNA: TGTGCCAGCCGCCGGGACTGGGGGGGTGCT.

To note about this clone: The germline and genes are mouse ones. Other DNA variants within this sample encode the same CDR3. The sequenced part of the CDR3 DNA is TGTGCCAGCAGCCAAGGACAGGGGGCACCCGGG. It encodes CASSQGQGAPG. The full CDR3 is CASSQGQGAPGQLYF. The rearrangement links TRBV5 to TRBJ2-2; TRBD1 matches 10 bases. The read ends 4 residues before the CDR3 terminus; that terminus is restored from the germline J gene. The germline CDR1 and CDR2 sequences are LGHNA and YNLKQL (reference sequence). J gave up 6 bases and V 1 base, and 2 bases lay outside the gene matches. CDR3 length equals 15 residues.

This clone was detected only a few times. Genes here carry mouse names. The read falls 4 residues short of the CDR3 end, and the missing part is taken from the germline J gene. The V gene is TRBV5, the J gene TRBJ2-5; a weak D match, TRBD2 (7 bases). Germline values: CDR1 LGHNA, CDR2 YNLKQL (reference sequence). The CDR3 has 13 amino acids. CDR3 DNA (partial): TGTGCCAGCAGCTCCCGGGGGGCTGAC. This sequence encodes CASSSRGAD. The CDR3, in full, reads CASSSRGADTQYF.

This clone was seen only a few times. The genes are named according to mouse. The observed sequence ends 4 residues before the CDR3 terminus, with the missing tail filled in from the germline J gene. This chain links TRBV1 with TRBJ1-1, with TRBD1 matching over 8 bases. CDR1 is NSQYPW and CDR2 is LRSPGD in the germline V gene (reference sequence). CDR3 length: 15 residues. The CDR3 bases that were read are TGCACCTGCAGTGGAGGACAGGGCGGGAGGACA. Residues: CTCSGGQGGRT. The full-length CDR3 reads as CTCSGGQGGRTEVFF.

Points on this clone: Gene names follow the mouse nomenclature. The read terminates 4 residues before the CDR3 end, so the remaining end is supplied by the germline J gene. J is TRBJ1-2 and V is TRBV13-1, with 7 bases matching TRBD1. The CDR3 is made up of 13 amino acids. Germline loops: CDR1 NSHNY, CDR2 SYGAGN. V dropped 5 bases and J dropped 3; count of bases not matched to a gene: 4. CDR3 residues: CASRRGGDSDYTF. Incomplete CDR3 DNA: TGTGCCAGCAGACGAGGGGGCGACTCC.

This clone was counted a few times. Mouse gene names apply. Coverage ceases 4 residues before the CDR3 finishes, and the germline J gene fills in the end. The rearrangement links TRBV1 to TRBJ2-7, with 11 bases identical to TRBD2. The CDR3 consists of 15 residues. CDR1 and CDR2 from the germline V gene are NSQYPW and LRSPGD (reference sequence). The V segment lost 1 base and the J segment 3 bases; nucleotides outside the gene matches: 2. The sequenced part of the CDR3 DNA is TGCACCTGCAGTGCAGCGGGACTGGGGGTCTAT. Amino acids: CTCSAAGLGVY. The full CDR3 protein is CTCSAAGLGVYEQYF.

This clone was detected only a few times. This may come from a read error, since a much larger clone is one base off. The germline and genes are mouse ones. At the DNA level, this CDR3 is encoded by other sequences in the same sample as well. Here the CDR3 reads CASSDWGGDTQYF. The DNA read from the CDR3 is TGTGCCAGCAGTGACTGGGGGGGAGAC. J is TRBJ2-5 and V is TRBV13-1; 9 bases match TRBD2. Read coverage stops 4 residues before the CDR3 terminus; the germline J gene supplies the remainder. Germline V gene sequence: CDR1 NSHNY, CDR2 SYGAGN. The CDR3 extends over 13 amino acids.